This T cell receptor beta chain was profiled in a study of blood T cell repertoires in COVID-19 (dated by TCRdb to about 2020). Regarding the research as a whole: The collaborator samples originated in the United States, Italy and Spain and spanned the acute and convalescent phases of COVID-19. The prospective study material was composed of cDNA or gDNA derived from T cells, B-cell-depleted T cells, or PBMCs. The dataset comprised deeply sampled blood TCRbeta repertoires from subjects exposed to, actively infected with, or recovered from COVID-19. The repertoires were released in a freely available public database meant as a resource for research on the immune response to SARS-CoV-2. Samples were obtained from the ongoing ImmuneRACE study (first 160 participants) and from 950 to 1,500 subjects provided by 6 global collaborators. Nearly every sample came with metadata listing a de-identified subject ID, COVID-19 status, age in years and sex. Where available, HLA class I and class II types were taken from metadata supplied by the sample provider and were not determined by assay-based typing.

Notes on this clone: The clone's antigen remains unknown. No per-base quality is available; no much larger clone lies one base away.

Compared with germline, V lacks 5 bases and J lacks 9 bases; bases without a gene match: 4. CDR1 SGHAT and CDR2 FQNNGV were looked up in the germline V gene. The CDR3 starts with the cysteine, ends with the phenylalanine, and has 15 residues. This entry keeps only the CDR3 DNA: 45 bases, framed from base 1. Study-wide findings and limitations: The quantity of clinical and demographic metadata differed by source and by participant and was supplied without curation.

TCRbeta CDR3 regions were amplified from genomic DNA by means of the immunoSEQ Assay, a bias-controlled multiplex PCR. In the paper's pipeline: Nucleated cell counts per sample were estimated from amplification of reference gene primers within the assay. To quantify the absolute abundance of each unique TCRbeta CDR3 rearrangement, sequence reads were collapsed and filtered. Productive Simpson clonality was computed per sample as the square root of Simpson's diversity index over productive rearrangements. Imported from immuneACCESS, the table was reduced by TCRdb to in-frame sequences with V and J called. These copies leave out some clones; in studies compared against another copy, an unresolved V gene accounts for under half, and the cause of the remainder is not known. V and J calls and clone size are those listed in that table; D and trimming were worked out from the DNA. The sample yields about 120,000 clones; roughly 79% were counted once. The ten top clones hold about 9.4% of the sample.

Whole blood was collected in K2EDTA tubes by collaborating institutions according to the institutions' own protocols. For TCRbeta analysis, collaborator samples were shipped as frozen whole blood, as isolated PBMCs, or as DNA extracted from either sample type. Material for sequencing was peripheral blood. The receptor chain draws on TRBV11-2 and TRBJ2-1, with 16 central nucleotides matching TRBD2. This receptor was taken from a human donor in a cohort sampled during active COVID-19. Read as DNA, the sequence is TGTGCCAGCAGCCCGGGGACTAGCGGGAGGGGTGAGCAGTTCTTC. Translated, it gives CASSPGTSGRGEQFF. Where the CDR3 stops, the reference TRBV11-2 and TRBJ2-1 genes take over; the full variable domain is EAGVAQSPRYKIIEKRQSVAFWCNPISGHATLYWYQQILGQGPKLLIQFQNNGVVDDSQLPKDRFSAERLKGVDSTLKIQPAKLEDSAVYLCASSPGTSGRGEQFFGPGTRLTVL.